What follows is one T cell receptor (beta chain) and its context. Antigen unknown. These data belong to a study of vaccination effects on CD4 cells after COVID-19. Antigen-specific CD4+ T cells were expanded with viral peptide pools in the ViraFEST assay before sequencing. Culturing for roughly 10 days preceded CD4+ T cell isolation. Of the BNT162b2 and mRNA-1273 vaccines, participants received two doses of one or the other. CDR1 and CDR2 from the germline V gene are LGHDT and YNNKEL (reference sequence). This CDR3 is built from 15 residues. Trimming took 4 bases from V and 6 from J; bases not matched to a gene: 11. Assay used: immunoSEQ multiplex PCR; TCRdb lists only in-frame clones, some missing. The table lists around 81,000 clones, 60% to 80% of them singletons.

This receptor was obtained from a human donor who received a COVID-19 vaccine. The specimen was CD4+ T cells from PBMCs cultured with HCoV-OC43 spike peptides, collected after COVID-19 vaccination. The subset was: HCoV-OC43 spike overlapping peptide pool stimulation. The chain has TRBV3-1 (or the pseudogene TRBV3-2) and TRBJ1-2, with 7 bases aligning to TRBD1. The CDR3 is CASSLDRVVFHGYTF. The CDR3 DNA is TGTGCCAGCAGCCTAGACAGGGTAGTATTCCATGGCTACACCTTC.